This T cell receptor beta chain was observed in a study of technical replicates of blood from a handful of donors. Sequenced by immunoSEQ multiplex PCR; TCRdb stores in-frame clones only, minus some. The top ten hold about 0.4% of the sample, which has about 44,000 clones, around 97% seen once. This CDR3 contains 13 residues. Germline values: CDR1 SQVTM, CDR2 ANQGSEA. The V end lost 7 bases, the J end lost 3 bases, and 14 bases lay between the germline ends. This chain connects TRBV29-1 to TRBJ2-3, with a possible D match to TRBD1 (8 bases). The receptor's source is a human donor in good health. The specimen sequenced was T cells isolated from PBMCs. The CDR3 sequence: CSGLQGGTDTQYF. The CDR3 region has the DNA TGCAGCGGCTTACAGGGGGGGACAGATACGCAGTATTTT.